This T cell receptor beta chain was recovered during a study of naive CD8 T cells in extremely preterm neonates. Study results and limitations: Preterm infants showed shorter CDR3s, fewer N additions and less trimming than older groups. Shared CDR3 nucleotide sequences: preterm around 3%, term 0.4% to 0.45%, children about 0.029%, adults less than 0.011%.

The germline CDR1 and CDR2 sequences are MGHRA and YSYEKL. Trimming removed 1 base from V and 6 bases from J; junction bases left unmatched: 0. This CDR3 is 12 amino acids long. Extremely preterm deliveries at about 23-27 weeks of gestation provided the preterm samples. Sequencing was performed with immunoSEQ multiplex PCR; in TCRdb, only in-frame clones are kept and a portion is missing. This table has 20,000 to 30,000 clones, approximately 88% appearing once. With respect to this clone: The antigen is undetermined.

The sequencing input was naive CD8+ T cells from cord blood. The clonotype originates from a boy who was born preterm. V gene TRBV4-1 combines with J gene TRBJ2-7; 7 bases fit TRBD1. The DNA of the CDR3 is TGCGCCAGCAGCCAAGGACAGGGCGAGCAGTACTTC. Protein: CASSQGQGEQYF.